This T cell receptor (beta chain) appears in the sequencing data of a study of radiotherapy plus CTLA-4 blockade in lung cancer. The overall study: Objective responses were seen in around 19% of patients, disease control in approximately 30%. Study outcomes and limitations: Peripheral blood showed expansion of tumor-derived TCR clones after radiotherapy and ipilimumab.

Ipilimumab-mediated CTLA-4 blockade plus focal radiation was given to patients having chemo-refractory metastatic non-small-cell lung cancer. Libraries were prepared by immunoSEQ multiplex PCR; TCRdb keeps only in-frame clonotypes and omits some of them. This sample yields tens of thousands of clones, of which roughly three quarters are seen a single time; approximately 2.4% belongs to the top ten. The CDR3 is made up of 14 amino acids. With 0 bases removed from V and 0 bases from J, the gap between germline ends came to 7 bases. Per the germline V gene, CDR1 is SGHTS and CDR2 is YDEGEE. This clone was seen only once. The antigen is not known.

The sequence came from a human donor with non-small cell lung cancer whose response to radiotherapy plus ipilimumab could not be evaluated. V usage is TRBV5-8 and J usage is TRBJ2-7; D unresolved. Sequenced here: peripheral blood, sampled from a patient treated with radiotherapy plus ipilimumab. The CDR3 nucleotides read TGTGCCAGCAGCTTGGTTCTCCGCTCCTACGAGCAGTACTTC. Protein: CASSLVLRSYEQYF.